One T cell receptor beta chain is described in this entry. Some clones are missing from TCRdb's copy, which holds only in-frame ones; the method was immunoSEQ multiplex PCR. This table holds some 120,000 clones, approximately 81% found once. The V gene's germline CDR1 is MGHRA and CDR2 YSYEKL. CDR3 length: 15 residues. Trimming took 1 base from V and 6 from J; bases not matched to a gene: 4. The data were taken from a study of blood T cell repertoires in COVID-19. This sequence joins TRBV4-1 and TRBJ2-7, with TRBD2 matching 12 bases. The TCR was taken from a woman aged 25 to 39 who had recovered from COVID-19. The specimen sequenced was peripheral blood. The CDR3 region is CASSQAALAGGEQYF. Here the CDR3 DNA reads TGCGCCAGCAGCCAAGCCGCACTAGCGGGAGGCGAGCAGTACTTC.